Listed below are T cell receptor beta chains from one sample, sequenced in a study of T cells in Graves' hyperthyroidism and ophthalmopathy. One entry per CDR3 protein results from TCRdb running MiXCR on the multiplex PCR reads. The data show around 250,000 distinct CDR3 sequences, roughly 15% seen once. The sample taken for sequencing was blood. The receptors derive from a woman aged 40 to 50 with Graves' hyperthyroidism that later progressed to Graves' ophthalmopathy. CDR3s include the opening cysteine and the closing phenylalanine or tryptophan. Each record gives: CDR3 protein, V gene, J gene.

CSARVGGHDGYTF	TRBV20-1	TRBJ1-2
CASKSSGRGSEQFF	TRBV6-1	TRBJ2-1
CASSPSGTSGDEQFF	TRBV9	TRBJ2-1
CASSYTGQGNYGYTF	TRBV7-8	TRBJ1-2
CASNYGTGELFF	TRBV28	TRBJ2-2
CASSPRPTGLAKNIQYF	TRBV6-1	TRBJ2-4
CASSGPGGNTEAFF	TRBV6-1	TRBJ1-1
CASSLRGPAEAYEQYF	TRBV7-9	TRBJ2-7
CAISTGLAGDTQYF	TRBV10-3	TRBJ2-3
CASKAGGPFEQYF	TRBV6-1	TRBJ2-7
CASGGGGPYEQYF	TRBV27	TRBJ2-7